These T cell receptor beta chains were read from a single sample in a study of blood T cell repertoires in COVID-19. Here immunoSEQ multiplex PCR was the method, and the copy in TCRdb shows in-frame clones only, minus some. The sample includes about 120,000 clones, roughly 89% of them seen just once. Sequenced sample: peripheral blood. The receptors stem from a man aged 40-49 years with acute or convalescent COVID-19. CDR3s leave out the opening cysteine and the closing phenylalanine or tryptophan. The order of the fields is V gene, CDR3 protein.

v_gene: TRBV14
CDR3aa: ASSRLPGTRNEKLF

v_gene: TRBV5-4
CDR3aa: ASSLQGAGYT

v_gene: TRBV3-1/TRBV3-2
CDR3aa: ASSQGPGWGQGTEAF

v_gene: TRBV5-1
CDR3aa: ASSLAGGSPKLEQY

v_gene: TRBV24-1
CDR3aa: ATALGTSGGGDEQF

v_gene: TRBV7-6
CDR3aa: ASSTGGGTGELF

v_gene: TRBV5-1
CDR3aa: ASSLASGVQETQY

v_gene: TRBV6-5
CDR3aa: ASKPRGGNTIY

v_gene: TRBV12-5
CDR3aa: ASGLATSGRGNEQF

v_gene: TRBV11-3
CDR3aa: ASSTTSGHYNEQF